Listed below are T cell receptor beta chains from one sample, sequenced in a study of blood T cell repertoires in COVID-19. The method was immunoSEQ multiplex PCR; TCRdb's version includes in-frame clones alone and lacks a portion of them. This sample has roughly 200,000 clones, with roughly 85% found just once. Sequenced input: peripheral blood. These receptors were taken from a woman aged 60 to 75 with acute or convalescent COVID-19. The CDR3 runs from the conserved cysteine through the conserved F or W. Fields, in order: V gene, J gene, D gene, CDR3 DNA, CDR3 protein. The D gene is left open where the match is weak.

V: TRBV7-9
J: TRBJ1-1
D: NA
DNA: TGTGCCAGCAGCCCCACCACCGGCACCGGGGCTGAAGCTTTCTTT
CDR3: CASSPTTGTGAEAFF

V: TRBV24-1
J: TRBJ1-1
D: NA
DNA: TGTGCCACCAGTGATCCCACTCGGGGAGGGGATCGAGCTTTCTTT
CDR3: CATSDPTRGGDRAFF

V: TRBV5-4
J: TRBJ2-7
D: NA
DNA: TGTGCCAGTTTTCCGACTGGGTCCCTCGAGCAGTACTTC
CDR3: CASFPTGSLEQYF

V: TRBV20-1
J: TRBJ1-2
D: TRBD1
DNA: TGCAGTGCTAGTCGAGACAGGGTGGACGGCTACACCTTC
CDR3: CSASRDRVDGYTF

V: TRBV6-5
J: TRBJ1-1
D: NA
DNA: TGTGCCAGCAGTACCTTACAGGGTGACGCTGAAGCTTTCTTT
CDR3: CASSTLQGDAEAFF

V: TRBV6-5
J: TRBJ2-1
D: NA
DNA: TGTGCCAGCAGGGGACTGGGGGACTACAATGAGCAGTTCTTC
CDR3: CASRGLGDYNEQFF

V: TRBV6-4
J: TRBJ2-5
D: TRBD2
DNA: TGCCCCAGGGAGGGGGAGACTAGCGGGAGATCCAGGAAGACCCAGTACTTC
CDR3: CPREGETSGRSRKTQYF

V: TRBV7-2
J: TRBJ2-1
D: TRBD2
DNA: TGTGCCAGCAGCTTACTAGCGGGAGGGTTGTCCTACAATGAGCAGTTCTTC
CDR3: CASSLLAGGLSYNEQFF

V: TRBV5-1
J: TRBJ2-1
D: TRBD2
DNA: TGCGCCAGCAGCTTGACTAGCGGGAGCTCCTACAATGAGCAGTTCTTC
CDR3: CASSLTSGSSYNEQFF

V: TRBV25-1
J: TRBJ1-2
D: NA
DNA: TGTGCCAGCAGTGAAACGGTGACAGACTATGGCTACACCTTC
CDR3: CASSETVTDYGYTF

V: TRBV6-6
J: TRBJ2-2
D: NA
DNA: TGTGCCAGCGGCTCAACGACAGGCGGAACCGGGGAGCTGTTTTTT
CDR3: CASGSTTGGTGELFF

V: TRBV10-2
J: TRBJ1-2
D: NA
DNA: TGCGCCAGCAGTTCCGGGAGCTTCTATGGCTACACCTTC
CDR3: CASSSGSFYGYTF

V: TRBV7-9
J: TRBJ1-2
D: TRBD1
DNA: TGTGCCAGCAGCCCGGGACAGAACTATGGCTACACCTTC
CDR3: CASSPGQNYGYTF